The next 2 T cell receptor beta chains were all read from a single sample in a study of T-cell memory formation after mild COVID-19. TCRdb called the 5' RACE reads again in MiXCR, with one record for every CDR3 protein. The data contain fewer than 250,000 distinct CDR3 sequences, roughly 30% of them singletons. The sample consisted of PBMCs or a T cell subset sorted from them (not recorded which). These receptors originate from an adult woman who had mild COVID-19 (a few samples of this study predate the infection). Cell type and time point are not known.

V is TRBV7-2 and J is TRBJ2-5; perhaps TRBD2 as D (5 bases). There are 15 residues in the CDR3. Germline CDR1 SGHTA, CDR2 FQGNSA. Deletions cut 7 bases from V and 4 bases from J, with 19 bases between. The CDR3 bases are TGTGCCAGCATCCCTTTGAGTTCTAGCCGAGAGACCCAGTACTTC. Translating gives CASIPLSSSRETQYF. Complete variable domain (other parts from reference TRBV7-2 and TRBJ2-5): GAGVSQSPSNKVTEKGKDVELRCDPISGHTALYWYRQSLGQGLEFLIYFQGNSAPDKSGLPSDRFSAERTGGSVSTLTIQRTQQEDSAVYLCASIPLSSSRETQYFGPGTRLLVL.

In its sample, this clonotype was seen a few times. At one end the junction does not follow the germline gene, possibly because of a read error. The chain uses TRBV7-2 and TRBJ2-7; TRBD1 matches 9 bases. The CDR3 is 13 residues long. Looked up from germline, CDR1 is SGHTA and CDR2 is FQGNSA. The CDR3 region is CASSLGTGYEQYF. For the CDR3, the DNA is TGCGCCAGCAGCTTGGGGACAGGGTACGAGCAGTACTTC.